The rows below give T cell receptor beta chains drawn from one sample of a study of OX40 agonist ivuxolimab in advanced cancers. Here immunoSEQ multiplex PCR was the method, and the copy in TCRdb shows in-frame clones only, minus some. The table shows 98,000 or so clones, with approximately 94% occurring only once. The material sequenced was CD4+ or CD8+ T cells sorted from blood, taken in a trial of the OX40 agonist ivuxolimab. The receptors derive from an adult with an advanced solid tumor such as melanoma, head and neck, liver or kidney cancer. CDR3s include the opening cysteine and the closing phenylalanine or tryptophan. A D gene is named only where the DNA matches it firmly. Expanded clones get a size class; other rows say once, few or many, or leave the size out.

TRBV5-1	TRBD2	-	TRBJ2-5	CASSYSGASGETQYF	TGCGCCAGCAGCTACAGCGGGGCGAGCGGTGAGACCCAGTACTTC
TRBV6-5	-	-	TRBJ1-1	CASRYPGTSEAFF	TGTGCCAGCAGATACCCCGGGACTAGTGAAGCTTTCTTT
TRBV4-1	TRBD2	-	TRBJ2-3	CASSQDEGLAGDTQYF	TGCGCCAGCAGCCAAGATGAGGGACTAGCGGGGGATACGCAGTATTTT
TRBV7-3	TRBD2	once	TRBJ2-2	CASGAGGPPRTGELFF	TGTGCCAGCGGGGCGGGAGGTCCCCCGAGAACCGGGGAGCTGTTTTTT
TRBV2	TRBD1	-	TRBJ2-3	CASSLRTGADTQYF	TGTGCCAGCAGCCTGAGGACAGGGGCAGATACGCAGTATTTT
TRBV7-9	TRBD2	-	TRBJ2-7	CASSFQGTSGSSYEQYF	TGTGCCAGCAGCTTCCAAGGGACTAGCGGGAGCTCCTACGAGCAGTACTTC
TRBV18	TRBD1	-	TRBJ1-2	CASSLGQGTYGYTF	TGTGCCAGCTCACTAGGACAGGGGACCTATGGCTACACCTTC
TRBV28	TRBD1	-	TRBJ1-1	CASGQGWTEAFF	TGTGCCAGCGGACAGGGGTGGACTGAAGCTTTCTTT
TRBV7-2	TRBD1	-	TRBJ1-1	CASSFDRGRTEAFF	TGTGCCAGCAGTTTCGACAGGGGGCGGACTGAAGCTTTCTTT
TRBV5-1	-	once	TRBJ2-7	CASSRGRIYEQYF	TGCGCCAGCAGCCGAGGACGGATCTACGAGCAGTACTTC
TRBV10-1	-	-	TRBJ2-3	CASSPGGLTQYF	TGCGCCAGCAGTCCTGGGGGGTTAACGCAGTATTTT
TRBV4-3	TRBD1	-	TRBJ2-1	CASSQLQGAQFF	TGCGCCAGCAGCCAATTACAGGGGGCCCAGTTCTTC
TRBV6-5	-	-	TRBJ1-1	CASGGNWAFF	TGTGCCAGCGGGGGGAATTGGGCTTTCTTT
TRBV21-1	-	-	TRBJ2-7	CASSFAPGQGATYEQYF	TGTGCCAGCAGCTTCGCTCCGGGACAGGGGGCAACCTACGAGCAGTACTTC
TRBV4-3	TRBD1	-	TRBJ2-7	CASSQLTGTGVHEQYF	TGCGCCAGCAGCCAACTTACCGGGACAGGGGTGCACGAGCAGTACTTC
TRBV5-5	-	-	TRBJ2-1	CASSFDYFNEQFF	TGTGCCAGCAGCTTCGACTATTTCAATGAGCAGTTCTTC
TRBV9	-	-	TRBJ2-7	CASSGGAYEQYF	TGTGCCAGCAGCGGTGGAGCCTACGAGCAGTACTTC
TRBV5-1	-	-	TRBJ1-1	CASSSGTLRWMNTEAFF	TGCGCCAGCAGCTCCGGGACTCTAAGGTGGATGAACACTGAAGCTTTCTTT
TRBV11-2	-	-	TRBJ2-5	CASSSSTIGETQYF	TGTGCCAGCAGCAGTAGTACCATCGGGGAGACCCAGTACTTC
TRBV5-1	-	-	TRBJ2-3	CASALGSNTDTQYF	TGCGCCAGCGCCCTGGGGAGCAACACAGATACGCAGTATTTT
TRBV28	-	-	TRBJ1-4	CASGGESTNEKLFF	TGTGCCAGCGGGGGGGAATCTACTAATGAAAAACTGTTTTTT
TRBV18	-	-	TRBJ1-5	CASFERGDQPQHF	TGTGCCAGCTTTGAACGGGGGGATCAGCCCCAGCATTTT
TRBV5-4	-	-	TRBJ2-5	CASTKNAVYQETQYF	TGTGCCAGCACCAAAAACGCCGTGTACCAAGAGACCCAGTACTTC
TRBV28	-	-	TRBJ1-1	CASSYRRAGTEAFF	TGTGCCAGCAGTTATCGCAGGGCAGGCACTGAAGCTTTCTTT
TRBV4-3	TRBD1	few	TRBJ1-1	CASSLNRGRVNTEAFF	TGCGCCAGCAGCCTAAACAGGGGGCGCGTGAACACTGAAGCTTTCTTT
TRBV5-1	-	-	TRBJ1-1	CASSFEGPMNTEAFF	TGCGCCAGCAGCTTCGAGGGACCCATGAACACTGAAGCTTTCTTT
TRBV19	-	-	TRBJ1-1	CASSMGVVNTEAFF	TGTGCCAGTAGTATGGGGGTAGTGAACACTGAAGCTTTCTTT
TRBV5-1	-	-	TRBJ2-2	CASSLGTARTGELFF	TGCGCCAGCAGCTTGGGGACAGCAAGAACCGGGGAGCTGTTTTTT
TRBV7-2	-	-	TRBJ1-6	CASSLAPPLHF	TGTGCCAGCAGCTTAGCGCCACCCCTCCACTTT
TRBV27	TRBD1	-	TRBJ2-4	CASSFYAPGQGKGAKNIQYF	TGTGCCAGCAGTTTTTATGCCCCGGGACAGGGGAAGGGAGCCAAAAACATTCAGTACTTC
TRBV7-2	TRBD1	-	TRBJ2-5	CASSQQGARETQYF	TGTGCCAGCAGCCAGCAGGGGGCTCGAGAGACCCAGTACTTC
TRBV27	-	-	TRBJ1-1	CASVRDGVAAFF	TGTGCCAGCGTGCGGGACGGGGTGGCAGCTTTCTTT
TRBV28	-	-	TRBJ2-7	CASSSAGTLSYEQYF	TGTGCCAGCAGTTCCGCCGGGACACTCTCCTACGAGCAGTACTTC
TRBV6-6	-	-	TRBJ1-2	CASSSYDGYTF	TGTGCCAGCAGTTCGTATGATGGCTACACCTTC
TRBV6-6	-	-	TRBJ1-2	CASSYRDLGYGYTF	TGTGCCAGCAGTTACCGGGATCTCGGCTATGGCTACACCTTC